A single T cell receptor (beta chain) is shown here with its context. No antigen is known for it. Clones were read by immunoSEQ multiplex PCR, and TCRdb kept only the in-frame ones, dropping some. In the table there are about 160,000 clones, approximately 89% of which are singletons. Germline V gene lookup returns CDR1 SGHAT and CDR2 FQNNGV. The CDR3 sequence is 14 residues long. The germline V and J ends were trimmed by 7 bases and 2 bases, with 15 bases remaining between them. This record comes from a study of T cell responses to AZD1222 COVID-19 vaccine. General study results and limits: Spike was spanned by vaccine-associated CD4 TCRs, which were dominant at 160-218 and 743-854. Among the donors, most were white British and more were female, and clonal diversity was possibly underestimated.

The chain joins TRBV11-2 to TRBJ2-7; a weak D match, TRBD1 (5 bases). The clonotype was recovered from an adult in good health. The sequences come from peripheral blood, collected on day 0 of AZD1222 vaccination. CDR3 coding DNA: TGTGCCAGCAATAGACAGCAAGGAGCCTACGAGCAGTACTTC. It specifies CASNRQQGAYEQYF.